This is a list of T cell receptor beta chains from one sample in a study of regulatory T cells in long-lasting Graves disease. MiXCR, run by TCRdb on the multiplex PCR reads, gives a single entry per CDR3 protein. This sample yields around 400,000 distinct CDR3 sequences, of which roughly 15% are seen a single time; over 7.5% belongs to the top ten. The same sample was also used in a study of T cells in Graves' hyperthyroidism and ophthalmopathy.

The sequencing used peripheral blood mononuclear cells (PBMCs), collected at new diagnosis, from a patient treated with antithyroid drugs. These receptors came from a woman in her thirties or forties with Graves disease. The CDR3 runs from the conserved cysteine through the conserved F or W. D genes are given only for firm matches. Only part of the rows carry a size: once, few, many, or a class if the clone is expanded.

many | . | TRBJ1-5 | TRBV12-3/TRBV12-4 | CASSFQGSNQPQHF | TGTGCCAGCAGTTTTCAGGGTAGCAATCAGCCCCAGCATTTT
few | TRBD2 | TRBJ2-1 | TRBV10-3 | CAISDSPGTSGRVYNEQFF | TGTGCCATCAGTGACAGCCCCGGGACTAGCGGGAGGGTTTACAATGAGCAGTTCTTC
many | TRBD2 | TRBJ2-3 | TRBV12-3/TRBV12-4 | CASSLGAGVHDTQYF | TGTGCCAGCAGTTTAGGTGCGGGAGTGCACGATACGCAGTATTTT
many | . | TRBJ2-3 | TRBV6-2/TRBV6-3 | CASSTDSSTDTQYF | TGTGCCAGCAGTACGGACTCTAGCACAGATACGCAGTATTTT
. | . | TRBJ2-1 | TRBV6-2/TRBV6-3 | CASSYGWSSYNEQFF | TGTGCCAGCAGTTATGGGTGGAGCTCCTACAATGAGCAGTTCTTC
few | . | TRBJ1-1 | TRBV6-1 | CASTDRPLNTEAFF | TGTGCCAGCACCGACAGGCCACTGAACACTGAAGCTTTCTTT
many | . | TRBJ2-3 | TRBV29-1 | CSVAHREVGDTQYF | TGCAGCGTTGCCCACAGGGAGGTAGGAGATACGCAGTATTTT
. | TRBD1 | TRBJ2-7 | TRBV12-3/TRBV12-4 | CASSLRWGRGQGSGWRLYEQYF | TGTGCCAGCAGTTTAAGGTGGGGCCGGGGACAGGGTTCTGGGTGGCGCCTTTACGAGCAGTACTTC
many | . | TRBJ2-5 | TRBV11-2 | CASSQVETQYF | TGTGCCAGCAGCCAGGTGGAGACCCAGTACTTC
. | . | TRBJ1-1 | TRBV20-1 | CSARDPAEMNTEAFF | TGCAGTGCTAGAGATCCGGCAGAAATGAACACTGAAGCTTTCTTT
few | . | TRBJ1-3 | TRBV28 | CASRRDGASGNTIYF | TGTGCCAGCAGACGGGACGGAGCCTCTGGAAACACCATATATTTT
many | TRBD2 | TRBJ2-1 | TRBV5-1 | CASSLNVAGASYNEQFF | TGCGCCAGCAGCTTGAATGTAGCGGGAGCGTCCTACAATGAGCAGTTCTTC
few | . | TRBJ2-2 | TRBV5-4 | CASSPVGGTGELFF | TGTGCCAGCAGCCCCGTAGGGGGGACCGGGGAGCTGTTTTTT